Following are 3 T cell receptor beta chains from one sample sequenced in a study of CD4 T cell repertoires in COVID-19. These memory T cells were uncultured and sequenced directly after ex vivo isolation. Produced via immunoSEQ multiplex PCR; TCRdb's table is partial and in-frame only. The table has about 24,000 clones, more than 85% seen once; the top ten hold around 0.66%. The material sequenced was circulating follicular helper CD4+ T cells (cTfh) from blood, taken before the COVID-19 pandemic. These receptors were obtained from a human donor who had COVID-19.

This rearrangement joins TRBV19 to TRBJ1-1; 7 bases agree with TRBD1. The CDR3 consists of 13 residues. The ends lost 6 bases at V and 2 bases at J; junction bases unmatched: 3. The V gene's germline CDR1 is LNHDA and CDR2 SQIVND (reference sequence). CDR3 sequence reads: CASSGTANTEAFF. The CDR3 DNA follows: TGTGCCAGTAGCGGGACAGCAAACACTGAAGCTTTCTTT. The full variable domain, with the rest looked up from reference TRBV19 and TRBJ1-1, is DGGITQSPKYLFRKEGQNVTLSCEQNLNHDAMYWYRQDPGQGLRLIYYSQIVNDFQKGDIAEGYSVSREKKESFPLTVTSAQKNPTAFYLCASSGTANTEAFFGQGTRLTVV.

The V call is TRBV15, the J call TRBJ2-1; D possibly corresponds to TRBD1 (6 bases). The CDR3 covers 13 residues. Deletions cut 0 bases from V and 16 bases from J, with 16 bases between. CDR1 is LNHNV, CDR2 YYDKDF, per germline (reference sequence). Written as DNA, the CDR3 is TGTGCCACCAGCAGAGATCTTAGGACAGTCATTTTCTTC. Its translation is CATSRDLRTVIFF. The whole variable domain, remainder taken from reference TRBV15 and TRBJ2-1, is DAMVIQNPRYQVTQFGKPVTLSCSQTLNHNVMYWYQQKSSQAPKLLFHYYDKDFNNEADTPDNFQSRRPNTSFCFLDIRSPGLGDTAMYLCATSRDLRTVIFFGPGTRLTVL.

The chain links TRBV2 to TRBJ2-3; D is undetermined. Germline V gene sequence: CDR1 SNHLY, CDR2 FYNNEI. The V end was cut by 6 bases, the J end by 4 bases, with 17 bases between. This CDR3 spans 15 amino acids. CDR3 in DNA: TGTGCCAGCAGCCCCCGAGGTGGAAAATCAGATACGCAGTATTTT. This codes for CASSPRGGKSDTQYF.